The rows below give T cell receptor beta chains drawn from one sample of a study of molecular identifiers for immune sequencing clone quantification. TCRdb reprocessed the PCR reads with MiXCR, giving one entry per CDR3 protein. Among about 97,000 distinct CDR3 sequences listed, roughly 24% were seen once. Sequencing was done on a sample of naive CD8+ T cells from blood, with Jurkat cell RNA spiked in. The origin of the receptors is a human donor in good health. Some libraries in this study had Jurkat cell RNA spiked in. Each CDR3 is given with its conserved first and last residue. The D gene is left open where the match is weak. The listing skips clone size in some rows; elsewhere it reads once, few, many or a size class.

J gene,D gene,V gene,clone size,CDR3 protein,CDR3 DNA
TRBJ2-3,NA,TRBV3-1,NA,CASSQDTGPTLDTQYF,TGTGCCAGCAGCCAAGATACAGGTCCTACTTTGGATACGCAGTATTTT
TRBJ2-2,TRBD2,TRBV4-3,many,CASSQEGRAGGELFF,TGCGCCAGCAGCCAAGAAGGGAGGGCCGGTGGGGAGCTGTTTTTT
TRBJ2-1,NA,TRBV6-1,many,CAHGGLGYNEQFF,TGTGCCCACGGGGGGCTGGGGTACAATGAGCAGTTCTTC
TRBJ1-5,NA,TRBV27,NA,CASSLWGYSNQPQHF,TGTGCCAGCAGTTTATGGGGGTATAGCAATCAGCCCCAGCATTTT
TRBJ1-5,NA,TRBV19,NA,CASSLIRFDGNQPQHF,TGTGCCAGTAGCCTTATCCGGTTTGACGGCAATCAGCCCCAGCATTTT
TRBJ2-7,NA,TRBV28,many,CASSLFETVVYEQYF,TGTGCCAGCAGTTTGTTCGAGACGGTGGTCTACGAGCAGTACTTC
TRBJ2-3,NA,TRBV7-6,many,CASSLVPGMRDTQYF,TGTGCCAGCAGCTTAGTGCCAGGCATGCGAGATACGCAGTATTTT
TRBJ2-1,TRBD2,TRBV7-9,NA,CASSFLAGDYNEQFF,TGTGCCAGCAGCTTTCTAGCGGGAGACTACAATGAGCAGTTCTTC
TRBJ2-7,NA,TRBV10-3,NA,CAIRADSYEQYF,TGTGCCATCAGGGCGGACAGCTACGAGCAGTACTTC
TRBJ1-2,NA,TRBV4-3,many,CASSSVNYGYTF,TGCGCCAGCAGCAGTGTTAACTATGGCTACACCTTC
TRBJ2-3,NA,TRBV2,once,CASELQGTDTQYF,TGTGCCAGCGAGTTGCAAGGCACAGATACGCAGTATTTT
TRBJ2-3,TRBD1,TRBV14,many,CASSQDGTDPDTQYF,TGTGCCAGCAGCCAAGATGGGACAGATCCAGATACGCAGTATTTT
TRBJ2-2,NA,TRBV20-1,NA,CSAKPAHANPGELFF,TGCAGTGCCAAGCCGGCACACGCGAACCCCGGGGAGCTGTTTTTT
TRBJ2-2,NA,TRBV4-3,many,CASSQDAGRAGELFF,TGCGCCAGCAGCCAAGATGCGGGGAGAGCCGGGGAGCTGTTTTTT
TRBJ2-7,NA,TRBV2,many,CASLERGYYEQYF,TGTGCCAGCCTCGAACGAGGTTACTACGAGCAGTACTTC
TRBJ2-3,TRBD1,TRBV4-3,many,CASSQTGGADTQYF,TGCGCCAGCAGCCAAACAGGGGGCGCGGATACGCAGTATTTT
TRBJ2-3,TRBD2,TRBV6-5,many,CASSPAGVVTDTQYF,TGTGCCAGCAGCCCCGCGGGGGTAGTTACAGATACGCAGTATTTT
TRBJ2-3,NA,TRBV28,many,CASSPGTVGADTQYF,TGTGCCAGCAGTCCCGGGACGGTGGGCGCAGATACGCAGTATTTT
TRBJ2-3,NA,TRBV28,medium-sized,CASRPQTLSTDTQYF,TGTGCCAGCAGACCCCAGACTCTGAGCACAGATACGCAGTATTTT
TRBJ1-1,NA,TRBV19,many,CASSPGTMDTEAFF,TGTGCCAGTAGTCCCGGGACGATGGACACTGAAGCTTTCTTT
TRBJ1-5,NA,TRBV2,many,CASSAPGVVNQPQHF,TGTGCCAGCAGTGCCCCAGGGGTGGTCAATCAGCCCCAGCATTTT
TRBJ1-1,TRBD1,TRBV3-1,many,CASSQDLDTGGRMNTEAFF,TGTGCCAGCAGCCAAGATCTGGATACAGGGGGGAGGATGAACACTGAAGCTTTCTTT
TRBJ1-1,NA,TRBV12-3/TRBV12-4,NA,CASSANTEAFF,TGTGCCAGCAGCGCCAACACTGAAGCTTTCTTT
TRBJ2-3,TRBD1,TRBV11-3,many,CASSIRTGAIEGTDTQYF,TGTGCCAGCAGCATTCGAACAGGGGCGATTGAGGGCACAGATACGCAGTATTTT
TRBJ2-3,TRBD1,TRBV11-2,many,CATHTGGIADTQYF,TGTGCCACCCATACAGGGGGAATCGCAGATACGCAGTATTTT
TRBJ2-7,NA,TRBV29-1,NA,CSVEGGVDQGSYEQYF,TGCAGCGTTGAAGGTGGGGTCGACCAGGGTTCCTACGAGCAGTACTTC
TRBJ1-1,NA,TRBV15,many,CATSRDRNRGFTEAFF,TGTGCCACCAGCAGAGATCGGAACAGAGGGTTCACTGAAGCTTTCTTT
TRBJ1-4,TRBD1,TRBV29-1,many,CSVGAPGQGVLGNEKLFF,TGCAGCGTTGGGGCGCCGGGACAGGGGGTTCTCGGTAATGAAAAACTGTTTTTT
TRBJ1-1,NA,TRBV4-3,many,CASSQGGDWSFVGAFF,TGCGCCAGCAGCCAAGGCGGGGACTGGAGCTTTGTAGGAGCTTTCTTT
TRBJ2-5,TRBD1,TRBV19,many,CASSAATGGNLMTQYF,TGTGCCAGTAGTGCAGCGACAGGGGGCAATTTGATGACCCAGTACTTC
TRBJ2-7,TRBD2,TRBV6-1,many,CASRADQLAETWGEQYF,TGTGCCAGCAGAGCGGACCAACTAGCGGAGACATGGGGCGAGCAGTACTTC
TRBJ2-7,NA,TRBV29-1,many,CSVLWTDYEQYF,TGCAGCGTTCTCTGGACGGACTACGAGCAGTACTTC
TRBJ2-1,NA,TRBV4-3,many,CASSQITAGYSEQFF,TGCGCCAGCAGCCAAATTACGGCAGGATATTCTGAGCAGTTCTTC
TRBJ1-1,NA,TRBV19,many,CASSIDVLPAGAMNTEAFF,TGTGCCAGTAGTATAGATGTCCTCCCGGCAGGAGCAATGAACACTGAAGCTTTCTTT
TRBJ2-3,NA,TRBV7-2,few,CASSASGGSGSTDTQCF,TGTGCCAGCAGCGCCTCGGGTGGTTCCGGGAGCACAGATACGCAGTGTTTT
TRBJ1-3,NA,TRBV19,few,CASVRTSSGNTIYF,TGTGCCAGTGTCCGGACAAGCTCTGGAAACACCATATATTTT